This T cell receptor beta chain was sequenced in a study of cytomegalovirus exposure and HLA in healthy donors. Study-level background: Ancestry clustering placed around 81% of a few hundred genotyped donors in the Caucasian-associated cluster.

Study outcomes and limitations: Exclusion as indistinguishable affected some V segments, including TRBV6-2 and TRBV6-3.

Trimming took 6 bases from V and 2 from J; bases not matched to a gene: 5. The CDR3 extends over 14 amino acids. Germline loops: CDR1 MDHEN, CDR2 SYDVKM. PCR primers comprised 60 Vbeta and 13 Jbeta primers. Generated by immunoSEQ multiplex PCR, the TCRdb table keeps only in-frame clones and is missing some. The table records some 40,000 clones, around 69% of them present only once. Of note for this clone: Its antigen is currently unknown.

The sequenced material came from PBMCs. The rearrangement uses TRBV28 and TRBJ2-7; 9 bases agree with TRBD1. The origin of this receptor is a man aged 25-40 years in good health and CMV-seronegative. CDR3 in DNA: TGTGCCAGCAGCCGGGACAGGGCAACCTACGAGCAGTACTTC. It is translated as CASSRDRATYEQYF.